This is a list of T cell receptor beta chains from one sample in a study of blood T cell repertoires in COVID-19. Measured with immunoSEQ multiplex PCR; TCRdb has only the in-frame clones, and not every one. This table has about 300,000 clones, about 90% appearing once. The sample taken for sequencing was peripheral blood. The receptors derive from a young man with active or convalescent COVID-19. Both conserved end residues are part of each CDR3. The D gene is left open where the match is weak. The size of a clone is reported for some rows only, either as once, few or many, or as a class for expanded clones.

size	V	D	J	CDR3	DNA
few	TRBV29-1	NA	TRBJ1-2	CSVDGGRVRGYTF	TGCAGCGTTGATGGCGGCAGGGTGAGGGGCTACACCTTC
NA	TRBV5-8	NA	TRBJ1-1	CASSPAWQGNTEAFF	TGTGCCAGCAGCCCAGCCTGGCAGGGCAACACTGAAGCTTTCTTT
NA	TRBV29-1	TRBD1	TRBJ1-4	CSVRTQGVFGEKLFF	TGCAGCGTGAGAACACAGGGGGTATTTGGTGAAAAACTGTTTTTT
NA	TRBV5-1	TRBD2	TRBJ2-1	CASRLVAGKADEQFF	TGCGCCAGCAGACTAGTAGCGGGCAAGGCGGATGAGCAGTTCTTC
NA	TRBV7-8	TRBD1	TRBJ2-2	CASRGTGSNTGELFF	TGTGCCAGCAGGGGGACAGGGTCGAACACCGGGGAGCTGTTTTTT
NA	TRBV6-2/TRBV6-3	NA	TRBJ2-1	CASSPLPRSGSYNEQFF	TGTGCCAGCAGCCCTCTCCCTAGGAGTGGGTCCTACAATGAGCAGTTCTTC
NA	TRBV7-2	TRBD2	TRBJ2-3	CASSPGLAKDTQYF	TGTGCCAGCAGCCCGGGACTAGCTAAAGATACGCAGTATTTT
NA	TRBV25-1	NA	TRBJ2-7	CASSLSYEQYF	TGTGCCAGCAGTCTCTCGTACGAGCAGTACTTC
NA	TRBV7-2	NA	TRBJ1-3	CASSFRLSGNTIYF	TGTGCCAGCAGCTTCAGGCTGAGCGGAAACACCATATATTTT
NA	TRBV6-5	NA	TRBJ1-2	CASSSTGHLHGYTF	TGTGCCAGCAGCTCCACGGGACACCTTCATGGCTACACCTTC
NA	TRBV5-6	NA	TRBJ1-5	CASSLRGLGNQPQHF	TGTGCCAGCAGCTTGCGAGGGTTAGGCAATCAGCCCCAGCATTTT